These 10 T cell receptor beta chains originate from one sample sequenced in a study of blood T cells in healthy people across ages. Alongside a J-beta primer mix, a sample-barcoded 5' primer served in a second PCR lasting roughly 6 to 12 cycles. Via MiXCR, TCRdb re-called the 5' RACE reads, giving one row per CDR3 protein. The table lists 1,100,000 or so distinct CDR3 sequences, roughly 45% of them singletons. Source material: blood. These receptors all stem from a woman aged 55-69 years in good health.

This clonotype appeared a single time. V usage is TRBV28 and J usage is TRBJ1-1, with D tentatively TRBD1 (6 bases). The germline V gene has CDR1 MDHEN and CDR2 SYDVKM. V was trimmed by 6 bases and J by 1 base, leaving 15 bases between them. This CDR3 spans 15 amino acids. The CDR3 DNA is TGTGCCAGCAGGGAGGACGGGGGGCGGAACACTGAAGCTTTCTTT. It specifies CASREDGGRNTEAFF. Filled out from reference TRBV28 and TRBJ1-1, the complete variable domain reads DVKVTQSSRYLVKRTGEKVFLECVQDMDHENMFWYRQDPGLGLRLIYFSYDVKMKEKGDIPEGYSVSREKKERFSLILESASTNQTSMYLCASREDGGRNTEAFFGQGTRLTVV.

The chain uses TRBV6-4 and TRBJ2-7; 9 bases align to TRBD1. From germline, CDR1 is MRHNA and CDR2 SNTAGT. CDR3 length equals 17 residues. Losses at the gene ends were 2 bases for V and 2 bases for J; bases not matched to a gene: 10. The CDR3 sequence: CASSDTGGSERTYEQYF. The CDR3 DNA is TGTGCCAGCAGTGACACAGGGGGCAGCGAACGAACCTACGAGCAGTACTTC.

The chain employs TRBV28 and TRBJ2-3; 12 bases align to TRBD2. This CDR3 spans 14 amino acids. Germline assignment: CDR1 MDHEN and CDR2 SYDVKM. V was pared by 5 bases and J by 7 bases, with 4 bases of the junction left unmatched. In nucleotides, the CDR3 is TGTGCCAGCAGTAGGACTAGCGGGGAAAATACGCAGTATTTT. It yields the protein CASSRTSGENTQYF.

This clonotype was recorded a few times. This rearrangement joins TRBV7-2 to TRBJ2-2, with D hard to call. Between the trimmed V and J ends, which lost 1 base and 3 bases, there was a span of 6 bases. The CDR3 is 14 amino acids. Germline V gives CDR1 SGHTA, CDR2 FQGNSA. CDR3 in DNA: TGTGCCAGCAGCTTAGGGGGTTACACCGGGGAGCTGTTTTTT. Residues: CASSLGGYTGELFF.

The chain employs TRBV7-2 and TRBJ1-2, with D unresolved. Germline V CDR1 and CDR2: SGHTA, FQGNSA. Trimming stripped 0 bases from V and 3 bases from J, with 11 bases between. The CDR3 sequence is 15 residues long. The CDR3 spells CASSLAGPADYGYTF. In DNA, the CDR3 is TGTGCCAGCAGCTTAGCCGGGCCAGCCGACTATGGCTACACCTTC.

The chain is built from TRBV11-2 and TRBJ2-7; TRBD2 matches at 7 bases. V dropped 7 bases and J dropped 4; count of bases not matched to a gene: 13. CDR3 length: 15 residues. Germline V gene data show CDR1 as SGHAT and CDR2 as FQNNGV. CDR3 coding DNA: TGTGCCAGCACCCCTAGCCTAGCGGTAGATTACGAGCAGTACTTC. Amino acid sequence: CASTPSLAVDYEQYF.

This clonotype was seen a few times. The chain joins TRBV21-1 to TRBJ2-3; the table calls TRBD1, which could not be checked here. TRBV21-1 is recorded as a pseudogene. This CDR3 is 11 amino acids long. CDR3 region: CASNPWNTQYF. The DNA of the CDR3 is TGTGCCAGCAACCCCTGGAATACGCAGTATTTT.

The chain recombines TRBV7-9 with TRBJ1-2; a weak D match, TRBD1 (5 bases). Germline V gene data show CDR1 as SEHNR and CDR2 as FQNEAQ (reference sequence). Deletions cut 2 bases from V and 8 bases from J, with 12 bases between. There are 13 residues in the CDR3. The CDR3: CASSLSGPIGYTF. The CDR3, as DNA: TGTGCCAGCAGCTTATCGGGGCCTATCGGCTACACCTTC.

This clonotype was seen only a few times. V is TRBV12-3 or TRBV12-4 and J is TRBJ2-6; 9 bases are shared with TRBD1. Trimming removed 3 bases from V and 2 bases from J; junction bases left unmatched: 5. This CDR3 comprises 17 residues. CDR3 DNA sequence: TGTGCCAGCAGTTTGGGGACAGGGATAACTGGGGCCAACGTCCTGACTTTC. Translated, it gives CASSLGTGITGANVLTF.

The chain uses TRBV5-1 and TRBJ2-1; D not resolved. Germline CDR1 and CDR2: SGHRS and YFSETQ. CDR3 size: 16 residues. Deletions cut 6 bases from V and 3 bases from J, with 19 bases between. The CDR3 sequence: CASTYKKKLYYNEQFF. The CDR3 DNA sequence: TGCGCCAGCACCTATAAAAAAAAATTGTACTACAATGAGCAGTTCTTC.